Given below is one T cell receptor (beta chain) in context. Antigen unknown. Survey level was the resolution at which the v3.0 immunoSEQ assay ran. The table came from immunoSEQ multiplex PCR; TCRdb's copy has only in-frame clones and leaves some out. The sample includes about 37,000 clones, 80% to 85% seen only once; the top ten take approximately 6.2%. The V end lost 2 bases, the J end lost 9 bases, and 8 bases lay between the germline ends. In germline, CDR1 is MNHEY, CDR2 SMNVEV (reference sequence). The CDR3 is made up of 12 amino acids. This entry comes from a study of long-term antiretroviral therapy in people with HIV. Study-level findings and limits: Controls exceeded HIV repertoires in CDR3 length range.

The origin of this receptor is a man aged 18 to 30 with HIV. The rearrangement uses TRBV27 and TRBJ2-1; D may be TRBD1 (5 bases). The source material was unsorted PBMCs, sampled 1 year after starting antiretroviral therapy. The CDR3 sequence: CASSLVGVEQFF. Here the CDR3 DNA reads TGTGCCAGCAGTTTAGTAGGGGTTGAGCAGTTCTTC.